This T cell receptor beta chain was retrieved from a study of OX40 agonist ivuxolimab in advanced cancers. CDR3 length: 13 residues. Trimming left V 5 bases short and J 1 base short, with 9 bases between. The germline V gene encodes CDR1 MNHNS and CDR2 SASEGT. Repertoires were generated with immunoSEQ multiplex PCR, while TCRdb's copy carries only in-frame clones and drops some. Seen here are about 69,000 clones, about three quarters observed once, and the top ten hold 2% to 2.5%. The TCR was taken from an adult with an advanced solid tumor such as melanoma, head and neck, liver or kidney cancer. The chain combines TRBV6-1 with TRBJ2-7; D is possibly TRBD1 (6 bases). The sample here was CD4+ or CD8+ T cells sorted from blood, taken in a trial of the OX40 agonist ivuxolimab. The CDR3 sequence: CASSRTDSYEQYF. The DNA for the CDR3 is TGTGCCAGCAGTCGGACAGATTCCTACGAGCAGTACTTC.